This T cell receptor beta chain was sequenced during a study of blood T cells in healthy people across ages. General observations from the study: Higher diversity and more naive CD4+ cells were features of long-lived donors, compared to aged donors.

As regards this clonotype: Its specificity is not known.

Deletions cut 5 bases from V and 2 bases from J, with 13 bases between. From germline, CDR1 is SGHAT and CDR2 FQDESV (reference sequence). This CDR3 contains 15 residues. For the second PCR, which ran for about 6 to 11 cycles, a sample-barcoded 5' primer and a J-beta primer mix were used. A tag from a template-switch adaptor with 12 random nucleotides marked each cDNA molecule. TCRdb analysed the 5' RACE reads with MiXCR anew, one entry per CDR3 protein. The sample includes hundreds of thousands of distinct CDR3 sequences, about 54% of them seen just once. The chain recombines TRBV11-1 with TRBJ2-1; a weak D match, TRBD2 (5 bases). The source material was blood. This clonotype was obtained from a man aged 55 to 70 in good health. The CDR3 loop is CASSLSVGAYNEQFF. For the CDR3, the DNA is TGTGCCAGCAGCCTCTCTGTCGGGGCCTACAATGAGCAGTTCTTC.